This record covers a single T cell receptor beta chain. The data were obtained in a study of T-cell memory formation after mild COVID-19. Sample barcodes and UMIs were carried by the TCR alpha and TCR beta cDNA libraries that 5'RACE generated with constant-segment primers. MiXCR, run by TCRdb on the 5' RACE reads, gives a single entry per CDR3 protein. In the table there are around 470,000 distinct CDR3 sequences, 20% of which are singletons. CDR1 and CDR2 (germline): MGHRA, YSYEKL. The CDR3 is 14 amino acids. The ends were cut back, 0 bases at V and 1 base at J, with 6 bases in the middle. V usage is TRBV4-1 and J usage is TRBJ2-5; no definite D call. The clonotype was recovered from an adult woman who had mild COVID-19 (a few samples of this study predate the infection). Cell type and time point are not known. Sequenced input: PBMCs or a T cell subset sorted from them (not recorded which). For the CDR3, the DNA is TGCGCCAGCAGCCAAGAAAGGGCCCAAGAGACCCAGTACTTC. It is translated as CASSQERAQETQYF.